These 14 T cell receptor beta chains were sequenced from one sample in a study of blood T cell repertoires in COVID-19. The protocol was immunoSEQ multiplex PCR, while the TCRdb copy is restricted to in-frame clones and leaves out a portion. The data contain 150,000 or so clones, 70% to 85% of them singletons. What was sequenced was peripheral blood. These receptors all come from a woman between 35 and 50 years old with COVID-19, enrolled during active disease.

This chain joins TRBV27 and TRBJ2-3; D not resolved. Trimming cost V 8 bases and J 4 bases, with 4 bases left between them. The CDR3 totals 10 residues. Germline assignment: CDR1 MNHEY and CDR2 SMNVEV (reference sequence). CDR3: CASAADTQYF. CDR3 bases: TGTGCCAGCGCGGCAGATACGCAGTATTTT.

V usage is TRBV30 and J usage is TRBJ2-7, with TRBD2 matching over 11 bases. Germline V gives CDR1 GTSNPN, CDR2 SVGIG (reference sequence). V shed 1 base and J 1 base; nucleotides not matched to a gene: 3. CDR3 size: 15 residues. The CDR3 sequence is CAWSAGTSGSYEQYF. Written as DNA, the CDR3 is TGTGCCTGGAGTGCCGGGACTAGCGGTTCCTACGAGCAGTACTTC.

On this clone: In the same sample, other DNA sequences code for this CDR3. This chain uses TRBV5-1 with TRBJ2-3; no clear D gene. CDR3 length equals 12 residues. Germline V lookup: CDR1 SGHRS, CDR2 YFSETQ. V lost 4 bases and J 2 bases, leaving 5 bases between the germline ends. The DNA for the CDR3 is TGCGCCAGCAGCATTAACACAGATACGCAGTATTTT. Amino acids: CASSINTDTQYF.

CDR3 in DNA: TGTGCCAGCAGACCCGGGACTCGCTATGGCTACACCTTC. Protein product: CASRPGTRYGYTF. This chain joins TRBV12-3 or TRBV12-4 and TRBJ1-2, with a weak D call TRBD1 (5 bases). V dropped 6 bases and J dropped 4 bases, with 12 bases sitting between them. This CDR3 comprises 13 residues.

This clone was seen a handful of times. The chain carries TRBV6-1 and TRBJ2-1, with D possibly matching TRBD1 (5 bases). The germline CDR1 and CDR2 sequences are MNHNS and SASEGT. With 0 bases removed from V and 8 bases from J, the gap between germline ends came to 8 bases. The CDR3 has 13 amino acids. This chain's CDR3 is CASSEAEQDEQFF. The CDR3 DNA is TGTGCCAGCAGTGAAGCAGAACAGGATGAGCAGTTCTTC.

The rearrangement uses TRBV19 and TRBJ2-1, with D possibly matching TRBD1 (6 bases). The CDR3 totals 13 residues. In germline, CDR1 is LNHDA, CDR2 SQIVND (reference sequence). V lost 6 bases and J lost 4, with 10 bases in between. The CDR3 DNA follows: TGTGCCAGTAGAAGGACAGTTTACAATGAGCAGTTCTTC. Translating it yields CASRRTVYNEQFF.

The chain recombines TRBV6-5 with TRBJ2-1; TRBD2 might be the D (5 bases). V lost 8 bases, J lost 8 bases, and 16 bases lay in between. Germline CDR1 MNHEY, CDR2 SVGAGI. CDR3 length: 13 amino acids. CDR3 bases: TGTGCCAGCCAGAGGACCCCGGGGTATGAGCAGTTCTTC. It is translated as CASQRTPGYEQFF.

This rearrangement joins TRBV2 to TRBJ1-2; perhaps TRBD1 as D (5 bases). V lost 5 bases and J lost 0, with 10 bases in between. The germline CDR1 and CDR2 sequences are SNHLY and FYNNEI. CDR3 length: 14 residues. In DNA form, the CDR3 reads TGTGCCAGCAGTAGGACAACAACTAACTATGGCTACACCTTC. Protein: CASSRTTTNYGYTF.

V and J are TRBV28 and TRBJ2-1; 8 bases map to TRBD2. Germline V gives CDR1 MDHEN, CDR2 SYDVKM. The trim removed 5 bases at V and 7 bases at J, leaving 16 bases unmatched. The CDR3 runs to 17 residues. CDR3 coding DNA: TGTGCCAGCAGTCTCTTGACTAGCGCATTCCTGAGGAATGAGCAGTTCTTC. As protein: CASSLLTSAFLRNEQFF.

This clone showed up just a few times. DNA for the CDR3: TGTGCCAGTAGTATCCCGGGGCCAGGGGACTATGGCTACACCTTC. It translates to CASSIPGPGDYGYTF. The chain uses TRBV19 and TRBJ1-2, with D possibly being TRBD1 (6 bases). This CDR3 region has 15 residues. Trimming shortened V by 3 bases and J by 3 bases, and 14 bases separated the two germline ends. Germline values: CDR1 LNHDA, CDR2 SQIVND (reference sequence).

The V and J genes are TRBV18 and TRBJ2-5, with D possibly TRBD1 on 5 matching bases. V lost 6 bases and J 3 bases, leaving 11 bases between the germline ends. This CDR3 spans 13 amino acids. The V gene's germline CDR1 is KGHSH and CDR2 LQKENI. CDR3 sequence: CASSSDRKETQYF. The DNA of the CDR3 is TGTGCCAGCTCGAGTGACAGAAAAGAGACCCAGTACTTC.

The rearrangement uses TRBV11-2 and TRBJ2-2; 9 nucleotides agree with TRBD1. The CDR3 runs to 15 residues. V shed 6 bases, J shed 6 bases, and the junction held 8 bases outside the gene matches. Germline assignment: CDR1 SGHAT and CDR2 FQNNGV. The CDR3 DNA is TGTGCCAGCAGGGTACGGACAGGGGAGGCCGGGGAGCTGTTTTTT. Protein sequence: CASRVRTGEAGELFF.

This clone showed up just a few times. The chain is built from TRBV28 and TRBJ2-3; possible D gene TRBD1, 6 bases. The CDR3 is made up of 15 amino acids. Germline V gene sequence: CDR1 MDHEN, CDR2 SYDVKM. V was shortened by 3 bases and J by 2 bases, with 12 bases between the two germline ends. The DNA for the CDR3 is TGTGCCAGCAGTTTTCTACAGGGAGACACAGATACGCAGTATTTT. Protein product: CASSFLQGDTDTQYF.

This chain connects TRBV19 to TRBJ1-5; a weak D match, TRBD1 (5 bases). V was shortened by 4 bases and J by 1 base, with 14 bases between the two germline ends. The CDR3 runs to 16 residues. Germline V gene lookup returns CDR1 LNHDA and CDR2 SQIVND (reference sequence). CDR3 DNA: TGTGCCAGTAGTAGATCATCAGGGCCCAGCAATCAGCCCCAGCATTTT. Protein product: CASSRSSGPSNQPQHF.